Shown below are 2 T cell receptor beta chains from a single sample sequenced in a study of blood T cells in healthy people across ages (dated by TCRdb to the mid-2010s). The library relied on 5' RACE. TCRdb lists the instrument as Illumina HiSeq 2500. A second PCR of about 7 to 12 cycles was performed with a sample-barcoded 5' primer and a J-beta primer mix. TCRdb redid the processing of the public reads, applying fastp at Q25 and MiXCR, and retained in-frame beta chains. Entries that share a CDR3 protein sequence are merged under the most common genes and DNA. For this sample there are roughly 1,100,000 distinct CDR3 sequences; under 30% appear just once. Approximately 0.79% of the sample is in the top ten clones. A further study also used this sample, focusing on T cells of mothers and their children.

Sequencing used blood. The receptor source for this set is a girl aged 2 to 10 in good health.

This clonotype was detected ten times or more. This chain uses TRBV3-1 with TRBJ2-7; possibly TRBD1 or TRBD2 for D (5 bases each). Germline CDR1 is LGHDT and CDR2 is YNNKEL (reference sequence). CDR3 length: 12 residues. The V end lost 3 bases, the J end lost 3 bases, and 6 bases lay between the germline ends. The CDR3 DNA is TGTGCCAGCAGCCAGGGGGTCTACGAGCAGTACTTC. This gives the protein CASSQGVYEQYF.

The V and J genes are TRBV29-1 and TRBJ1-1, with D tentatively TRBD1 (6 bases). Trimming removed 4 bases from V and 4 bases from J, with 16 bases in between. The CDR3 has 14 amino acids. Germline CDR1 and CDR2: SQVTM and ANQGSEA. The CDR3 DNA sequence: TGCAGCGTTGCACTACTGACAGGATTCACTGAAGCTTTCTTT. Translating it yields CSVALLTGFTEAFF.